The subject of this entry is one T cell receptor beta chain. The data originate from a study of blood T cell repertoires in COVID-19. Whole-study context: Both acute and convalescent COVID-19 samples were obtained from the United States, Italy and Spain.

The CDR3 length is 15 residues. Trimming removed 5 bases at V and 3 bases at J, with 17 bases between. The germline CDR1 and CDR2 sequences are SGHTS and YDEGEE. Original processing notes: Reference gene primer amplification in the assay estimated nucleated cell counts. The protocol was immunoSEQ multiplex PCR, while the TCRdb copy is restricted to in-frame clones and leaves out a portion. The DNA was the basis for D and trimming; V, J and clone size are from that table. In the table there are 99,000 or so clones, about four fifths of which are singletons. This TCR was sampled from a man older than 75 with acute or convalescent COVID-19. The V call is TRBV5-8, the J call TRBJ1-1; D unresolved. What was sequenced was peripheral blood. CDR3 DNA: TGTGCCAGCAGGAAGGCTTGGAGGGAGGACACTGAAGCTTTCTTT. Amino acids: CASRKAWREDTEAFF.